This TCR beta chain originates from a study of T-cell reconstitution after alpha-beta-depleted transplantation in children. As it was prepared, the TCRbeta library received unique molecular identifiers. TCRdb redid the calling of the PCR reads with MiXCR, one entry per CDR3 protein. The repertoire holds about 300,000 distinct CDR3 sequences, with nearly 8% as singletons. Study results and limitations: Diversity of TCRbeta at day 60 was high in some patients, arising from surviving recipient T cells and thymic progenitors. It was newly produced T cells that mostly accounted for T-cell counts and diversity one year after transplant. Where alpha-beta T cells came from about two months after transplant was reportedly several hundred expanded graft clones.

Trimming at V came to 3 bases and at J to 1 base, leaving 7 bases not matched to a gene. CDR3 size: 18 residues. Germline V CDR1 and CDR2: SGHTA, FQGNSA. About this clonotype itself: Its antigen remains unidentified.

The chain links TRBV7-2 to TRBJ1-3, with 12 bases that match TRBD1. This receptor was obtained from a female patient between 2 and 15 years old who had a stem cell transplant for Fanconi anemia, so the T cells may come from the graft donor. Sequences were derived from peripheral blood, sampled 360 days after TCRalphabeta/CD19-depleted stem cell transplant. CDR3 nucleotides: TGTGCCAGCAGCTTCGCCGGGACAGGGGGCGCGTCTGGAAACACCATATATTTT. This codes for CASSFAGTGGASGNTIYF. Combining the CDR3 with reference TRBV7-2 and TRBJ1-3 gives the whole variable domain GAGVSQSPSNKVTEKGKDVELRCDPISGHTALYWYRQSLGQGLEFLIYFQGNSAPDKSGLPSDRFSAERTGGSVSTLTIQRTQQEDSAVYLCASSFAGTGGASGNTIYFGEGSWLTVV.